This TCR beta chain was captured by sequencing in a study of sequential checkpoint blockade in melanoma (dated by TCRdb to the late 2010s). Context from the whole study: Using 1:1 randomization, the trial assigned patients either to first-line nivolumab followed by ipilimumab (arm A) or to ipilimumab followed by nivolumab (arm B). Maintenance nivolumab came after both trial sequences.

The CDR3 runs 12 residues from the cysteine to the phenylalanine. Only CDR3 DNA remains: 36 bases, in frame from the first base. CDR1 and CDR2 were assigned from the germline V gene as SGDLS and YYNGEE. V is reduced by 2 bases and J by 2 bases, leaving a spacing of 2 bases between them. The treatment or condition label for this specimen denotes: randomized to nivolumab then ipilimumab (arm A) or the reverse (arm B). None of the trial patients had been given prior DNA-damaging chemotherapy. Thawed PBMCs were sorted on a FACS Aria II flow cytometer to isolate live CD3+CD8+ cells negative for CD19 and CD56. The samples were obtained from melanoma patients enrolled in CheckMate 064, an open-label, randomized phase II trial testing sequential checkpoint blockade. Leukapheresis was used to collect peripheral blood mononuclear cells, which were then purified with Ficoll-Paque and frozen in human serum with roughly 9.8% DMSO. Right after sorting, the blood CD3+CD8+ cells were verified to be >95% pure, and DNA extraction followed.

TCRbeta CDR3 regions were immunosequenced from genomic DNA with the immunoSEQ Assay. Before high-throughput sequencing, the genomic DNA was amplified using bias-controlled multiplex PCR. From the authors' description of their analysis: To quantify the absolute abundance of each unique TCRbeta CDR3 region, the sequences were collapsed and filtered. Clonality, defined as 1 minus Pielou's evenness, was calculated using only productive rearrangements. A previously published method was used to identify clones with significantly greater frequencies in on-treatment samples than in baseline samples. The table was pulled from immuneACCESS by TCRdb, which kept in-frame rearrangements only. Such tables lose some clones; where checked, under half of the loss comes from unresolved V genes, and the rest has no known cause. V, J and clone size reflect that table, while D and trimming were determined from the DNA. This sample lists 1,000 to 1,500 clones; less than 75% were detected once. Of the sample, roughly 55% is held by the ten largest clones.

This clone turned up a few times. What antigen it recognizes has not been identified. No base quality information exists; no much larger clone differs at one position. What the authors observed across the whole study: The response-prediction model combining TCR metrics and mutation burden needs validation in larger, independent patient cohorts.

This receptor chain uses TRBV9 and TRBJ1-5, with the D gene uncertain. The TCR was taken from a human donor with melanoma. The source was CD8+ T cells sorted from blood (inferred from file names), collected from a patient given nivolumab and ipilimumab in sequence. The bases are TGTGCCAGCAGCGTCGGCAATCAGCCCCAGCATTTT. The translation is CASSVGNQPQHF.